Listed below are T cell receptor beta chains from one sample, sequenced in a study of shared clonotypes between healthy human individuals. Sequencing used immunoSEQ multiplex PCR; TCRdb keeps in-frame clones, though not all of them. This table holds about 820,000 clones, 80% to 95% found once. Material for sequencing was naive CD8+ T cells sorted from blood. The receptors were gathered from a man aged 30 to 39 in good health. Both conserved end residues are part of each CDR3. D genes are given only for firm matches. Size is omitted from some rows. Given values are once, few, many or a class for expanded clones.

clone_size | d_call | j_call | v_call | cdr3_nt | cdr3_aa
. | . | TRBJ2-7 | TRBV20-1 | TGCAGTGCTGTAAGAACCTACGAGCAGTACTTC | CSAVRTYEQYF
. | . | TRBJ2-1 | TRBV19 | TGTGCCAGTAGTATGTACGGAGGGGACAATGAGCAGTTCTTC | CASSMYGGDNEQFF
. | . | TRBJ2-2 | TRBV19 | TGTGCCAGTAGTATACAGGGTAACACCGGGGAGCTGTTTTTT | CASSIQGNTGELFF
. | . | TRBJ2-1 | TRBV7-3 | TGTGCCAGCAGCTTCTCGGGAGTGGACAATGAGCAGTTCTTC | CASSFSGVDNEQFF
. | . | TRBJ2-5 | TRBV28 | TGTGCCAGCAGTTCGGTCAGGGCCCAGCCTCAAGAGACCCAGTACTTC | CASSSVRAQPQETQYF
. | TRBD2 | TRBJ2-2 | TRBV7-6 | TGTGCCAGCAGCGCTCGGGAGGGCCTGAACACCGGGGAGCTGTTTTTT | CASSAREGLNTGELFF
. | . | TRBJ2-1 | TRBV11-2 | TGTGCCAGCAGCTTAGATCTTAGTCGGGATGGTCATGAGCAGTTCTTC | CASSLDLSRDGHEQFF
. | . | TRBJ2-1 | TRBV4-1 | TGCGCCAGCAGCCACGGTGGAGGGACAAATGAGCAGTTCTTC | CASSHGGGTNEQFF
. | . | TRBJ2-7 | TRBV19 | TGTGCCAGTAGGAACCCAGGACTGGGGTACGAGCAGTACTTC | CASRNPGLGYEQYF
. | TRBD2 | TRBJ2-7 | TRBV11-2 | TGTGCCAGCAGCTTCGGGCGGGCTAGCGGGAGCTACGAGCAGTACTTC | CASSFGRASGSYEQYF
once | TRBD1 | TRBJ1-1 | TRBV6-6 | TGTGCCAGTAGACAGGGGAACACTGAAGCTTTCTTT | CASRQGNTEAFF
. | TRBD2 | TRBJ2-7 | TRBV14 | TGTGCCAGCAGATTTCACGGATTAGCGGGGGACGAGCAGTACTTC | CASRFHGLAGDEQYF
. | . | TRBJ2-7 | TRBV5-1 | TGCGCCAGCAGCGGAGGGGACAGACAACCCTACGAGCAGTACTTC | CASSGGDRQPYEQYF
. | . | TRBJ2-7 | TRBV2 | TGTGCCAGCGGCGGACGCCTCTACGAGCAGTACTTC | CASGGRLYEQYF
. | TRBD1 | TRBJ1-1 | TRBV28 | TGTGCCAGCAGTCCAGGGGGTCAGAACACTGAAGCTTTCTTT | CASSPGGQNTEAFF
once | . | TRBJ2-5 | TRBV7-9 | TGTGCCAGCAACCCCTCGGGGCAGCAAGAGACCCAGTACTTC | CASNPSGQQETQYF
once | TRBD1 | TRBJ2-2 | TRBV7-3 | TGTGCCAGCAGCCAACCAGACGAGACAGGGCCTACCACCGGGGAGCTGTTTTTT | CASSQPDETGPTTGELFF
. | TRBD2 | TRBJ2-1 | TRBV27 | TGTGCCAGCAGTTTAATAGCGGGGGAGCAGTTCTTC | CASSLIAGEQFF
. | TRBD2 | TRBJ2-1 | TRBV6-4 | TGTGCCAGCAGTGAGGGCCTAGCGGGAGTCAATGAGCAGTTCTTC | CASSEGLAGVNEQFF
. | TRBD1 | TRBJ1-2 | TRBV5-4 | TGTGCCAGCAGCTTGTCGACAGGGGGAATCGAAAGCTACACCTTC | CASSLSTGGIESYTF